The clone carrying this T cell receptor beta chain was observed many times. Libraries were prepared by immunoSEQ multiplex PCR; TCRdb keeps only in-frame clonotypes and omits some of them. This sample has some 190,000 clones, with 88% found just once. The CDR3 sequence is 14 residues long. CDR1 is SGHNT and CDR2 is YENEEA in the germline V gene. V was pared by 1 base and J by 3 bases, with 9 bases between. This record comes from a study of blood T cell repertoires in COVID-19. For the study at large: Sites in the United States, Italy and Spain provided acute and convalescent COVID-19 samples. T cells, B-cell-depleted T cells, or PBMCs provided the cDNA or gDNA that served as material.

The material sequenced was peripheral blood. The rearrangement links TRBV11-3 to TRBJ2-5; a possible D gene is TRBD2 (6 bases). The sequence derives from a man younger than 35 with active or convalescent COVID-19. In DNA, the CDR3 is TGTGCCAGCAGCTTAGGAGGAGGGGAAGAGACCCAGTACTTC. It yields the protein CASSLGGGEETQYF.